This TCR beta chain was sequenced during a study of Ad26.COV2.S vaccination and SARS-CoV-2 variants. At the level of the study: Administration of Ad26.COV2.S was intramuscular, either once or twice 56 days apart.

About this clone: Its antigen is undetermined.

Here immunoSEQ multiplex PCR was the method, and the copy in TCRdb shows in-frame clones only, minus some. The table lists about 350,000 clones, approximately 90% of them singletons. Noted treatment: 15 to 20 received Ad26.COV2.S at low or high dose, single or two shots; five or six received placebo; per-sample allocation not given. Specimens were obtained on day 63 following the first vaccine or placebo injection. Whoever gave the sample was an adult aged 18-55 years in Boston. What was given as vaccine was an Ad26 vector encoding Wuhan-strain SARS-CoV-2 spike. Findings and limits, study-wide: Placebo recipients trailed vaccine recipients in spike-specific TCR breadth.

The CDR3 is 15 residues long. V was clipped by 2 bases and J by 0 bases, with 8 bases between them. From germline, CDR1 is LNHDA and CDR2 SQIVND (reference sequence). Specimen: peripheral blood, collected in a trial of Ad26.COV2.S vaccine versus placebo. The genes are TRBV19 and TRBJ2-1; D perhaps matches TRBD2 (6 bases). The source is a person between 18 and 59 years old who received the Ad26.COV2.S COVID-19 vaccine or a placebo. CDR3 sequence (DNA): TGTGCCAGTAGTATAAAGCGGGTCTCCTACAATGAGCAGTTCTTC. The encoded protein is CASSIKRVSYNEQFF.